The source of this TCR beta chain is a study of Ad26.COV2.S vaccination and SARS-CoV-2 variants. Germline V gene sequence: CDR1 MNHEY, CDR2 SMNVEV (reference sequence). The CDR3 is 14 residues long. J lost 5 bases, V lost 5 bases, and 7 bases had no gene match. About this clone itself: Its antigen is undetermined.

General observations from the study: Similar non-spike TCR breadth was seen in vaccine and placebo recipients.

Treatment reported: roughly 20 received Ad26.COV2.S at low or high dose, single or two shots; roughly five received placebo; per-sample allocation not given. Sample collection was performed on day 63 after the first vaccine or placebo injection. Only in-frame clones appear in the TCRdb table, and some are missing; sequencing was by immunoSEQ multiplex PCR. The table shows under 600,000 clones, with 89% occurring only once. The input for sequencing was peripheral blood, taken in a trial of Ad26.COV2.S vaccine versus placebo. This sequence originates from a person aged 18 to 65 who received the Ad26.COV2.S COVID-19 vaccine or a placebo. The genes are TRBV27 and TRBJ1-2; 8 nucleotides match TRBD1. In DNA, the CDR3 is TGTGCCAGCAGTCCCACAGGGGGTAATTATGGCTACACCTTC. Its protein product is CASSPTGGNYGYTF.